Below, 27 T cell receptor beta chains from the same sample are listed, as sequenced in a study of beta chain features in type 1 diabetes. The study, taken as a whole, reports: All four CD4+ subsets of Type 1 diabetes patients contained TCRB CDR3s that were moderately but significantly shorter.

The study reverse transcribed the entire isolated RNA, so it sequenced expressed TCRB transcripts. Assay: immunoSEQ multiplex PCR; the TCRdb copy retains only in-frame clones and omits some. There are hundreds of thousands of clones in the sample; more than 12% occur only once, and less than 0.04% lies in the top ten. These receptors lack a known antigen. Material: naive CD4+ T cells from blood. The receptors stem from a man aged 18-30 years with type 1 diabetes.

This clone came up a few times. CDR3 residues: CASSLKKAGDADTQYF. Here the CDR3 DNA reads TGCGCCAGCAGCCTCAAGAAGGCAGGGGACGCAGATACGCAGTATTTT. V usage is TRBV4-1 and J usage is TRBJ2-3, with D possibly being TRBD1 (6 bases). The CDR3 length is 16 residues. V was cut by 4 bases and J by 4 bases, with 18 bases left in between. The germline CDR1 and CDR2 sequences are MGHRA and YSYEKL.

The chain combines TRBV6-1 with TRBJ1-5; the D gene is possibly TRBD1 (6 bases). From germline, CDR1 is MNHNS and CDR2 SASEGT. The CDR3 sequence is 15 residues long. Trimming cost V 2 bases and J 6 bases, with 14 bases left between them. This chain's CDR3 is CASSESGTNSQPQHF. The CDR3 nucleotides read TGTGCCAGCAGTGAATCTGGGACAAATAGTCAGCCCCAGCATTTT.

The chain uses TRBV6-6 and TRBJ1-1; no clear D. Trimming shortened V by 5 bases and J by 3 bases, and 13 bases separated the two germline ends. The CDR3 is 14 residues long. CDR1 is MNHNY, CDR2 SVGAGI, per germline (reference sequence). This CDR3 reads CASSNGGLDTEAFF. In nucleotides, the CDR3 is TGTGCCAGCAGTAACGGCGGCCTGGACACTGAAGCTTTCTTT.

V is TRBV9 and J is TRBJ1-6, with 8 bases that match TRBD1. Germline lookup yields CDR1 SGDLS and CDR2 YYNGEE. The junction had 7 bases not matched to a gene; V was cut back by 0 bases and J by 2 bases. The CDR3 is 18 residues long. CDR3 residues: CASSVGTGWRPYNSPLHF. Written as DNA, the CDR3 is TGTGCCAGCAGCGTAGGGACAGGGTGGAGGCCCTATAATTCACCCCTCCACTTT.

This clone was seen only a few times. The V and J genes are TRBV7-9 and TRBJ1-2; 9 bases map to TRBD1. The CDR3 loop spans 15 amino acids. Germline V gene sequence: CDR1 SEHNR, CDR2 FQNEAQ (reference sequence). Trimming removed 6 bases from V and 6 bases from J; junction bases left unmatched: 11. The CDR3 sequence is CASSSLVRDRDGYTF. Written as DNA, the CDR3 is TGTGCCAGCAGTTCTCTCGTGAGGGACAGGGATGGCTACACCTTC.

CDR3 in amino acids: CASSVHPGTEEFF. The CDR3 coding sequence is TGTGCCAGCAGCGTCCACCCGGGTACCGAAGAGTTCTTC. The J gene is TRBJ2-1, the V gene TRBV7-9; no reliable D call. This CDR3 is built from 13 residues. Trimming pared 5 bases from V and 14 bases from J, leaving 19 bases between. CDR1 is SEHNR, CDR2 FQNEAQ, per germline (reference sequence).

The chain combines TRBV30 with TRBJ1-3, with no clear D. The CDR3 sequence is 14 residues long. Trimming left V 0 bases short and J 3 bases short, with 9 bases between. Germline values: CDR1 GTSNPN, CDR2 SVGIG (reference sequence). The CDR3 sequence: CAWSVRVGGNTIYF. The DNA of the CDR3 is TGTGCCTGGAGTGTACGGGTCGGTGGAAACACCATATATTTT.

This clone was counted a few times. The V gene is TRBV19, the J gene TRBJ2-7; no reliable D call. The length of the CDR3 is 15 residues. V lost 5 bases and J 5 bases, leaving 19 bases between the germline ends. From germline, CDR1 is LNHDA and CDR2 SQIVND (reference sequence). CDR3 amino acids: CASSSRGISRDEQYF. The CDR3, as DNA: TGTGCCAGTAGTTCTCGTGGGATATCACGGGACGAGCAGTACTTC. The full variable domain, with the rest looked up from reference TRBV19 and TRBJ2-7, is DGGITQSPKYLFRKEGQNVTLSCEQNLNHDAMYWYRQDPGQGLRLIYYSQIVNDFQKGDIAEGYSVSREKKESFPLTVTSAQKNPTAFYLCASSSRGISRDEQYFGPGTRLTVT.

This clone was observed a few times. The same CDR3 is also encoded by other DNA sequences in this sample. The genes are TRBV5-1 and TRBJ2-1, with 14 bases that match TRBD2. Germline CDR1 SGHRS, CDR2 YFSETQ. This CDR3 spans 16 amino acids. J was trimmed by 4 bases and V by 4 bases; bases with no gene match: 4. The CDR3 here is CASSPGTSGGYNEQFF. For the CDR3, the DNA is TGCGCCAGCAGCCCAGGGACTAGCGGGGGATACAATGAGCAGTTCTTC. The entire variable domain, with the rest obtained from reference TRBV5-1 and TRBJ2-1, is as follows: KAGVTQTPRYLIKTRGQQVTLSCSPISGHRSVSWYQQTPGQGLQFLFEYFSETQRNKGNFPGRFSGRQFSNSRSEMNVSTLELGDSALYLCASSPGTSGGYNEQFFGPGTRLTVL.

This clone has more than one count but fewer than ten. The genes are TRBV2 and TRBJ1-1, with unresolved D. CDR3 length equals 14 residues. V lost 4 bases to trimming and J lost 1 base, with 10 bases between them. The germline V gene encodes CDR1 SNHLY and CDR2 FYNNEI. In nucleotides, the CDR3 is TGTGCCAGCAGTGCGAGCCAGGCGAACACTGAAGCTTTCTTT. It is translated as CASSASQANTEAFF.

The chain couples TRBV4-3 to TRBJ1-2, with D possibly TRBD1 on 5 matching bases. Trimming pared 6 bases from V and 3 bases from J, leaving 20 bases between. This CDR3 contains 16 residues. The V gene's germline CDR1 is LGHNA and CDR2 YSLEER. The CDR3 region is CASRPTGTGVDYGYTF. The CDR3 DNA reads as TGCGCCAGCAGGCCTACAGGAACGGGGGTGGACTATGGCTACACCTTC.

The chain employs TRBV2 and TRBJ2-2, with 10 bases that match TRBD2. The CDR3 spans 14 residues. V lost 7 bases, J lost 7 bases, and 6 bases stayed unmatched. The germline V gene encodes CDR1 SNHLY and CDR2 FYNNEI. The CDR3 sequence is CASKREGLNGELFF. The CDR3 region has the DNA TGTGCCAGCAAGCGGGAGGGCCTTAACGGGGAGCTGTTTTTT.

This clone turned up a few times. The chain carries TRBV9 and TRBJ2-5; a weak D match, TRBD1 (5 bases). The germline gives CDR1 SGDLS, CDR2 YYNGEE. The CDR3 runs to 15 residues. V was cut by 1 base and J by 1 base, with 11 bases left in between. The chain's CDR3 is CASSVRSGLQETQYF. The CDR3 bases are TGTGCCAGCAGCGTACGATCAGGGCTCCAAGAGACCCAGTACTTC. Full variable domain (outside the CDR3, taken from reference TRBV9 and TRBJ2-5): DSGVTQTPKHLITATGQRVTLRCSPRSGDLSVYWYQQSLDQGLQFLIQYYNGEERAKGNILERFSAQQFPDLHSELNLSSLELGDSALYFCASSVRSGLQETQYFGPGTRLLVL.

This clone was counted between two and nine times. The genes are TRBV7-2 and TRBJ2-5; 8 bases agree with TRBD1. The germline gives CDR1 SGHTA, CDR2 FQGNSA. CDR3 length: 18 amino acids. After removal of 3 bases from V and 5 bases from J, the junction contained 17 bases not matched to a gene. This chain's CDR3 is CASSFLGTGDPVWETQYF. The CDR3 coding sequence is TGTGCCAGCAGCTTCTTGGGGACAGGCGACCCGGTTTGGGAGACCCAGTACTTC. Full variable domain (missing parts from reference TRBV7-2 and TRBJ2-5): GAGVSQSPSNKVTEKGKDVELRCDPISGHTALYWYRQSLGQGLEFLIYFQGNSAPDKSGLPSDRFSAERTGGSVSTLTIQRTQQEDSAVYLCASSFLGTGDPVWETQYFGPGTRLLVL.

V gene TRBV29-1 combines with J gene TRBJ1-2, with D possibly being TRBD1 (5 bases). Trimming cost V 3 bases and J 4 bases, with 15 bases left between them. In germline, CDR1 is SQVTM, CDR2 ANQGSEA. The CDR3 contains 14 residues. CDR3 nucleotide sequence: TGCAGCGTTGATGACAGTTCCTATGGCTATGGCTACACCTTC. This gives the protein CSVDDSSYGYGYTF.

In its sample, this clone was seen a few times. The chain has TRBV5-1 and TRBJ2-1; the D is unclear. The CDR3 sequence is 11 residues long. The V gene's germline CDR1 is SGHRS and CDR2 YFSETQ. With 4 bases removed from V and 5 bases from J, the gap between germline ends came to 4 bases. The CDR3 DNA sequence: TGCGCCAGCAGCGGAAACAATGAGCAGTTCTTC. Protein product: CASSGNNEQFF.

The rearrangement joins TRBV5-1 to TRBJ1-5; 9 nucleotides line up with TRBD1. J was trimmed by 6 bases and V by 0 bases; bases with no gene match: 4. This CDR3 contains 15 residues. Looked up from germline, CDR1 is SGHRS and CDR2 is YFSETQ. The CDR3 DNA reads TGCGCCAGCAGCTTGGTTACAGGGGGCGGTCAGCCCCAGCATTTT. Translation gives CASSLVTGGGQPQHF. The full variable domain, rest sourced from reference TRBV5-1 and TRBJ1-5, is KAGVTQTPRYLIKTRGQQVTLSCSPISGHRSVSWYQQTPGQGLQFLFEYFSETQRNKGNFPGRFSGRQFSNSRSEMNVSTLELGDSALYLCASSLVTGGGQPQHFGDGTRLSIL.

This chain connects TRBV7-6 to TRBJ1-2; D is unclear. The CDR3 consists of 15 residues. V dropped 5 bases and J dropped 4 bases, with 17 bases sitting between them. Germline CDR1 is SGHVS and CDR2 is FNYEAQ. DNA for the CDR3: TGTGCCAGCAGCCAGGCCCGGGCCTCATCCTATGGCTACACCTTC. This encodes CASSQARASSYGYTF.

This clone showed up just a few times. V and J are TRBV5-1 and TRBJ1-1, with D hard to call. V was pared by 6 bases and J by 4 bases, with 16 bases between. From germline, CDR1 is SGHRS and CDR2 YFSETQ. CDR3 size: 14 residues. The CDR3 spells CASTFAWGPTEAFF. CDR3 nucleotide sequence: TGCGCCAGCACCTTTGCGTGGGGTCCCACTGAAGCTTTCTTT.

This clone was counted between two and nine times. The chain combines TRBV18 with TRBJ2-3; D not resolved. Trimming left V 5 bases short and J 2 bases short, with 11 bases between. Germline V gene lookup returns CDR1 KGHSH and CDR2 LQKENI. There are 14 residues in the CDR3. DNA of the CDR3: TGTGCCAGCTCATCGATTCCGACCACAGATACGCAGTATTTT. Protein sequence: CASSSIPTTDTQYF.

This sequence joins TRBV29-1 and TRBJ1-6; 7 positions agree with TRBD1. The CDR3 contains 13 residues. The V and J ends lost 7 bases and 6 bases, in that order; junction bases with no gene match: 6. In germline, CDR1 is SQVTM, CDR2 ANQGSEA. CDR3 nucleotide sequence: TGCAGCGCTTCGACAGGGTTTAATTCACCCCTCCACTTT. This sequence encodes CSASTGFNSPLHF.

V gene TRBV29-1 combines with J gene TRBJ2-3; D could derive from TRBD1 or TRBD2 (8 bases each). The V gene's germline CDR1 is SQVTM and CDR2 ANQGSEA. The germline V and J ends were trimmed by 6 bases and 3 bases, with 25 bases remaining between them. This CDR3 has 17 residues. The CDR3 region has the DNA TGCAGCGTCCGGCTGACAGGGGTCGCGGGAGGAACAGATACGCAGTATTTT. It is translated as CSVRLTGVAGGTDTQYF.

This clone was observed a handful of times. The chain uses TRBV28 and TRBJ1-5, with a possible D match to TRBD1 (5 bases). This CDR3 spans 16 amino acids. CDR1 is MDHEN, CDR2 SYDVKM, per germline. Trimming removed 2 bases at V and 2 bases at J, with 13 bases between. DNA of the CDR3: TGTGCCAGCAGTTTACGTCCTTGGGGGGGCAATCAGCCCCAGCATTTT. This encodes CASSLRPWGGNQPQHF.

This clone was observed a handful of times. The rearrangement joins TRBV27 to TRBJ2-3; TRBD1 or TRBD2 may be the D gene (5 bases each). Germline V gene lookup returns CDR1 MNHEY and CDR2 SMNVEV (reference sequence). CDR3 length: 13 residues. V was shortened by 4 bases and J by 6 bases, with 11 bases between the two germline ends. CDR3 region: CASSSGAADTQYF. As DNA, the CDR3 is TGTGCCAGCAGTTCCGGGGCCGCGGATACGCAGTATTTT.

The chain is built from TRBV27 and TRBJ1-2; D gene uncertain. The CDR3 is 14 amino acids. V gave up 4 bases and J gave up 2 bases, with 11 bases separating them. Germline V CDR1 and CDR2: MNHEY, SMNVEV (reference sequence). Here the CDR3 reads CASSSAGMNYGYTF. DNA of the CDR3: TGTGCCAGCAGTTCAGCGGGGATGAACTATGGCTACACCTTC.

In this sample, this clone turned up a few times. J is TRBJ1-2 and V is TRBV30, with a tentative D call TRBD1 (5 bases). Deletions cut 2 bases from V and 0 bases from J, with 25 bases between. The CDR3 has 19 amino acids. The germline V gene has CDR1 GTSNPN and CDR2 SVGIG (reference sequence). In DNA form, the CDR3 reads TGTGCCTGGAGTCCCCCGATGGGCAGGGTGTATGGAGCTAACTATGGCTACACCTTC. Translation: CAWSPPMGRVYGANYGYTF. The variable domain in full, completed from reference TRBV30 and TRBJ1-2, reads SQTIHQWPATLVQPVGSPLSLECTVEGTSNPNLYWYRQAAGRGLQLLFYSVGIGQISSEVPQNLSASRPQDRQFILSSKKLLLSDSGFYLCAWSPPMGRVYGANYGYTFGSGTRLTVV.

V and J are TRBV5-4 and TRBJ2-3; TRBD2 aligns across 11 bases. Germline assignment: CDR1 SGHNT and CDR2 YYREEE (reference sequence). J lost 2 bases, V lost 4 bases, and 6 bases had no gene match. The CDR3 spans 16 residues. This chain's CDR3 is CASSMTSGASTDTQYF. In nucleotides, the CDR3 is TGTGCCAGCAGCATGACTAGCGGGGCTTCCACAGATACGCAGTATTTT.